This entry describes one T cell receptor (beta chain). TCRdb keeps only in-frame clones here, not all; method: immunoSEQ multiplex PCR. The sample has around 13,000 clones; about 91% are singletons. This CDR3 is 13 amino acids long. Germline V gives CDR1 KGHSH, CDR2 LQKENI. The ends were cut back, 0 bases at V and 5 bases at J, with 7 bases in the middle. This sample stems from a study of T cell changes during pregnancy in multiple sclerosis. This sample comprised CD8+ T cells from peripheral blood mononuclear cells, obtained in the second trimester of pregnancy. This clonotype originated in a female donor in good health, enrolled as a control in a pregnancy study. The chain employs TRBV18 and TRBJ1-2; D remains ambiguous. The CDR3 region is CASSPPYAYGYTF. The CDR3 nucleotides are TGTGCCAGCTCACCACCGTATGCGTATGGCTACACCTTC.